One sample yielded the 4 T cell receptor beta chains listed below, sequenced in a study of T cells in Graves' hyperthyroidism and ophthalmopathy. RNA transcripts gave rise to amplified TCR beta CDR3 regions. First-round RT-PCR with HTBI primers amplified the TCR CDR3 region. TCRdb reprocessed the multiplex PCR reads via MiXCR and lists one record per CDR3 protein. The sample shows around 450,000 distinct CDR3 sequences, about 15% of them seen only once. Sequenced sample: blood. These receptors were obtained from a young woman with Graves' hyperthyroidism.

This clonotype was detected many times. The chain carries TRBV2 and TRBJ1-2; tentative D call: TRBD1 (5 bases). CDR1 and CDR2 (germline): SNHLY, FYNNEI. V dropped 4 bases and J dropped 5 bases, with 11 bases sitting between them. There are 13 residues in the CDR3. CDR3 sequence reads: CASSGRGIYGYTF. The CDR3 region has the DNA TGTGCCAGCAGTGGGAGGGGCATTTATGGCTACACCTTC.

This clonotype was detected a few times. The chain recombines TRBV5-4 with TRBJ2-1, with D possibly TRBD1 on 5 matching bases. Germline values: CDR1 SGHNT, CDR2 YYREEE (reference sequence). This CDR3 contains 15 residues. V lost 2 bases and J lost 1, with 10 bases in between. CDR3 protein: CASSFSGNSYNEQFF. The CDR3 region has the DNA TGTGCCAGCAGCTTTTCAGGGAATTCCTACAATGAGCAGTTCTTC.

This clonotype was observed at least ten times. The chain carries TRBV7-2 and TRBJ1-5, with TRBD1 as a possible D gene (6 bases). This CDR3 has 14 amino acids. Deletions cut 3 bases from V and 8 bases from J, with 14 bases between. Germline loops: CDR1 SGHTA, CDR2 FQGNSA. The DNA for the CDR3 is TGTGCCAGCAGCTTCGGGGGGGGCGTGGAGCCCCAGCATTTT. It translates to CASSFGGGVEPQHF.

Ten or more counts support this clonotype. CDR3 nucleotide sequence: TGTGCCAGCAGTTTAGGGGAGAATGGCTACACCTTC. Translating gives CASSLGENGYTF. V gene TRBV12-3 or TRBV12-4 combines with J gene TRBJ1-2; D is unresolved. CDR3 length: 12 residues. The germline V and J ends were trimmed by 1 base and 6 bases, with 6 bases remaining between them.